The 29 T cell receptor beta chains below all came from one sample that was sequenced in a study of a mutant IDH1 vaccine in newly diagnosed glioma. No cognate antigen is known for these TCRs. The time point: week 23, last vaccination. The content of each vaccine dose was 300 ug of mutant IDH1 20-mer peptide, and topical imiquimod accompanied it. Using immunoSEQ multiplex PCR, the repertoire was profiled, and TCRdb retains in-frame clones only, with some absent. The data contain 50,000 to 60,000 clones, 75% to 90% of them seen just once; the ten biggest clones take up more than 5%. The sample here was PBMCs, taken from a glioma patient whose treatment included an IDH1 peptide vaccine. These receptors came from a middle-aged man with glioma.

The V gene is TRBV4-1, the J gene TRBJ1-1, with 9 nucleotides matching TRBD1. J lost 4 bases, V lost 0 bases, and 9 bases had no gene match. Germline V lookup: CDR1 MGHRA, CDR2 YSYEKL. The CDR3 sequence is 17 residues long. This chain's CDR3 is CASSQERGQGWSTEAFF. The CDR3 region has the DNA TGCGCCAGCAGCCAAGAGCGCGGACAGGGGTGGAGCACTGAAGCTTTCTTT.

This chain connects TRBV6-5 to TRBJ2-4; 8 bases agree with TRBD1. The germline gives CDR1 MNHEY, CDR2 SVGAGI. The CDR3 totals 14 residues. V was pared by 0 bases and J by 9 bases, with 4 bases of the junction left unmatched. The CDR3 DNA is TGTGCCAGCAGTTACTCGGGTGGGACAGGCATTCAGTACTTC. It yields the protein CASSYSGGTGIQYF.

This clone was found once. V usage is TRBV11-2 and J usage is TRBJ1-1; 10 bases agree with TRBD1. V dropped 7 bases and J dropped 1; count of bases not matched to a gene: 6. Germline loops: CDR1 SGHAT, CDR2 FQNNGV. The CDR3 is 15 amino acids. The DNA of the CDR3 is TGTGCCAGCACCAAGAGGGACAGGGGGAACACTGAAGCTTTCTTT. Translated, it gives CASTKRDRGNTEAFF.

The CDR3 coding sequence is TGTGCCAGCAGCGACCAGGGGACCTACACTGAAGCTTTCTTT. As protein: CASSDQGTYTEAFF. The chain joins TRBV7-9 to TRBJ1-1, with a weak D call TRBD1 (6 bases). This CDR3 comprises 14 residues. Trimming removed 5 bases at V and 3 bases at J, with 13 bases between. Germline CDR1 SEHNR, CDR2 FQNEAQ (reference sequence).

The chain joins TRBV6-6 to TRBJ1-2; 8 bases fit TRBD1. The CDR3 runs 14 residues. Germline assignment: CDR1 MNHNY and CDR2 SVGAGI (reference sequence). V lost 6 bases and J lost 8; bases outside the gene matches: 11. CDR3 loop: CASRDTGTGYGYTF. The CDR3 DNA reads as TGTGCCAGCAGGGATACCGGGACAGGTTACGGCTACACCTTC.

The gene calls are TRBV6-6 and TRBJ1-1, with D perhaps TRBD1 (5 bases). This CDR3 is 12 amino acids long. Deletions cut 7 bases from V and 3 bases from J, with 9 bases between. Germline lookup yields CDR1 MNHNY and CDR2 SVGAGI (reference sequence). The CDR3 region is CASMGRDTEAFF. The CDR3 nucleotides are TGTGCCAGCATGGGGCGGGACACTGAAGCTTTCTTT.

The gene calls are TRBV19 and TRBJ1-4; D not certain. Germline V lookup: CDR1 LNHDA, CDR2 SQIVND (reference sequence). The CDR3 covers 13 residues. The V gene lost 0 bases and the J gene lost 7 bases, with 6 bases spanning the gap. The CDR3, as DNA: TGTGCCAGTAGTATAGATGGCGGTGAAAAACTGTTTTTT. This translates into CASSIDGGEKLFF.

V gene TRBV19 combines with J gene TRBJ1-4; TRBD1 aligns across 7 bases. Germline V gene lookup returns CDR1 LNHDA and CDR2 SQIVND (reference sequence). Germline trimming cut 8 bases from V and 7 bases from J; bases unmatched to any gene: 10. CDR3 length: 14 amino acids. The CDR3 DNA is TGTGCCAGTTGCGGACAGGACCTGGGTGAAAAACTGTTTTTT. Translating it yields CASCGQDLGEKLFF.

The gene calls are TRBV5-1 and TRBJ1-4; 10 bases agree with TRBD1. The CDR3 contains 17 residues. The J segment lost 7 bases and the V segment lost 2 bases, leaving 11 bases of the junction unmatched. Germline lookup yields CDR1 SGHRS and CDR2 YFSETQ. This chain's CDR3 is CASSFSIWTGGSEKLFF. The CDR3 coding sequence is TGCGCCAGCAGCTTTTCTATATGGACAGGGGGGTCTGAAAAACTGTTTTTT.

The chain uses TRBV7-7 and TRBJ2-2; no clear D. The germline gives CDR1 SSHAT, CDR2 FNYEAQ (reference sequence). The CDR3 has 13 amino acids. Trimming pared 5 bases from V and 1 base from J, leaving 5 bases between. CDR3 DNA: TGTGCCAGCAGCGCCATGAACACCGGGGAGCTGTTTTTT. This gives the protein CASSAMNTGELFF.

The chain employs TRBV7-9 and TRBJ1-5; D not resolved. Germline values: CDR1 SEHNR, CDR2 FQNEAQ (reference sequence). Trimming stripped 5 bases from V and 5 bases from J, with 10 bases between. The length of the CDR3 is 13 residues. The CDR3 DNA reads TGTGCCAGCAGCATCGGACCCTATCAGCCCCAGCATTTT. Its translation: CASSIGPYQPQHF. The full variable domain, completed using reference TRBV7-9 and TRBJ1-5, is DTGVSQNPRHKITKRGQNVTFRCDPISEHNRLYWYRQTLGQGPEFLTYFQNEAQLEKSRLLSDRFSAERPKGSFSTLEIQRTEQGDSAMYLCASSIGPYQPQHFGDGTRLSIL.

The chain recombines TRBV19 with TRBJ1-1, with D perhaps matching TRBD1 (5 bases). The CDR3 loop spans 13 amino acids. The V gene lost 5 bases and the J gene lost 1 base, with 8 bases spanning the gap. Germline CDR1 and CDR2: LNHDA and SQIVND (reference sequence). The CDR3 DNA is TGTGCCAGTAGTGTCACAGGGAACACTGAAGCTTTCTTT. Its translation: CASSVTGNTEAFF.

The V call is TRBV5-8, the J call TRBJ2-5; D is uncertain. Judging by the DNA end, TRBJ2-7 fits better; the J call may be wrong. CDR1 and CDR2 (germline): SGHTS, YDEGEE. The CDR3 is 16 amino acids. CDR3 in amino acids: CASSLGLTWSNDEQYF. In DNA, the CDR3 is TGTGCCAGCAGCTTGGGGTTAACGTGGAGTAATGACGAGCAGTACTTC.

As DNA, the CDR3 is TGTGCTAGTGCTAGGGGGGGACAGGGGGCCGACGAGCAGTACTTC. Its protein is CASARGGQGADEQYF. V is TRBV12-5 and J is TRBJ2-7, with 12 bases fitting TRBD1. CDR1 LGHNT and CDR2 FRNRAP come from the germline V gene. V was pared by 7 bases and J by 5 bases, with 9 bases of the junction left unmatched. CDR3 length: 15 residues.

In DNA form, the CDR3 reads TGTGCCAGTAGTATTGGTCAGGCTTATAGCAATCAGCCCCAGCATTTT. Translation: CASSIGQAYSNQPQHF. The V gene is TRBV19, the J gene TRBJ1-5; D ambiguous. CDR3 length equals 16 residues. The germline CDR1 and CDR2 sequences are LNHDA and SQIVND (reference sequence). V gave up 3 bases and J gave up 0 bases, with 12 bases separating them.

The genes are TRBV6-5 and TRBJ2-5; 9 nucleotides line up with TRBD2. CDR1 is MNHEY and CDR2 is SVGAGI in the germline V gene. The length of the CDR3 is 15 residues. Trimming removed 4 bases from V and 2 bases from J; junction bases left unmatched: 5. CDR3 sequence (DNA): TGTGCCAGCAGTTCTCCAGGACTAGCGCAAGAGACCCAGTACTTC. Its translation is CASSSPGLAQETQYF.

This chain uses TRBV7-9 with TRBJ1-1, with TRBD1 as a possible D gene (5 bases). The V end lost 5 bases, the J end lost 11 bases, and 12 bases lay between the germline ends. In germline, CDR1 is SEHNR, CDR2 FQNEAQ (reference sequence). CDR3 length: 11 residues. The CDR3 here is CASSRGVDAFF. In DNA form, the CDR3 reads TGTGCCAGCAGCCGGGGGGTAGATGCTTTCTTT.

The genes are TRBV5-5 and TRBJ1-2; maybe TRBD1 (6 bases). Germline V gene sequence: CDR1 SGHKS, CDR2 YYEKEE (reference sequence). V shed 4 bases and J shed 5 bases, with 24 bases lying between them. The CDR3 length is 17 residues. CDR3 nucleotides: TGTGCCAGCAGCCGATTTCAGACAGGAGGCAGCTTGTATGGCTACACCTTC. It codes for CASSRFQTGGSLYGYTF.

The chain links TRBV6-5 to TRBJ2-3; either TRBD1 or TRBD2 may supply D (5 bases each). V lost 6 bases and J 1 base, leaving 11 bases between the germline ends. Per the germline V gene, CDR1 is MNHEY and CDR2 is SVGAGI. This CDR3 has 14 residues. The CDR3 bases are TGTGCCAGCAGGCTCCAGGGACGCACAGATACGCAGTATTTT. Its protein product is CASRLQGRTDTQYF.

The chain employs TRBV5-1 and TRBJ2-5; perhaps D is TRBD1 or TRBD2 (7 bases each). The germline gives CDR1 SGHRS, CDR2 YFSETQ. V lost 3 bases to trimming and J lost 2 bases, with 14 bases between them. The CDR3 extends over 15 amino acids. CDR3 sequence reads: CASSSQGGWQETQYF. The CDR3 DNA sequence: TGCGCCAGCAGCTCCCAGGGGGGGTGGCAAGAGACCCAGTACTTC.

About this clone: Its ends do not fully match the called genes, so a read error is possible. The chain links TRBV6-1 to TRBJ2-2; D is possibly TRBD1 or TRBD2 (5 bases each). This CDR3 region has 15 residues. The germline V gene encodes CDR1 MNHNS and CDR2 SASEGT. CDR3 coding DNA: TGTGCCAGCAGCGAAGGACACGGGATCACCGGGGAGCTGTTTTTT. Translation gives CASSEGHGITGELFF.

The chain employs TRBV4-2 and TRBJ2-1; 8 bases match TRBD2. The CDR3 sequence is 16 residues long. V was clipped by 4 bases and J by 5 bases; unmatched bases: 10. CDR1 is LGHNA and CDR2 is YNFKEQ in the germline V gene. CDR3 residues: CASSPQPGGLNNEQFF. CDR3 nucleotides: TGTGCCAGCAGCCCCCAACCGGGGGGGCTTAACAATGAGCAGTTCTTC.

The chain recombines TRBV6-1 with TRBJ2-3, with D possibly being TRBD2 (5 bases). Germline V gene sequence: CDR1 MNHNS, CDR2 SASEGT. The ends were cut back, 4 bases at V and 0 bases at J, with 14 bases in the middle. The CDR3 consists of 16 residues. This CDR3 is CASSGPGGLSTDTQYF. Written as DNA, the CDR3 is TGTGCCAGCAGTGGACCGGGCGGGCTAAGCACAGATACGCAGTATTTT.

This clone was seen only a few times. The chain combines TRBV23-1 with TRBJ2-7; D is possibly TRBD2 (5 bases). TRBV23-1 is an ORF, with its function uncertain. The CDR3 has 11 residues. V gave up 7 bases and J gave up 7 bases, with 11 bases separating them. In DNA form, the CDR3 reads TGCGCCAGCACTCCGACGGGAGAGCAGTACTTC. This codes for CASTPTGEQYF.

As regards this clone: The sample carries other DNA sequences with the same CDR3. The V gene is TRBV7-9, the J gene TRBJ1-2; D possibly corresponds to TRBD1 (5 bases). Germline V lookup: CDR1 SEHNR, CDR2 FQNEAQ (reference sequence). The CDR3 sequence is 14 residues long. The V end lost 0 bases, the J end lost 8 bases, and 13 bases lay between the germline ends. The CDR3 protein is CASSLAGGEGGYTF. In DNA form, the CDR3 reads TGTGCCAGCAGCTTAGCGGGAGGTGAGGGGGGCTACACCTTC.

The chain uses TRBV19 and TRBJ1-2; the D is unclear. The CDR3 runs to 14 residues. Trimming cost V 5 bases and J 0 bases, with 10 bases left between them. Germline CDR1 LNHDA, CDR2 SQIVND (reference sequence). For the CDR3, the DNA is TGTGCCAGTAGTGAGGGTACCTCTAACTATGGCTACACCTTC. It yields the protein CASSEGTSNYGYTF.

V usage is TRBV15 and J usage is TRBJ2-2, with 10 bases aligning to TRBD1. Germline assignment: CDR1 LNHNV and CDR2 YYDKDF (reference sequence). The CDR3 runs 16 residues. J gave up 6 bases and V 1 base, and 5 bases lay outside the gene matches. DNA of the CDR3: TGTGCCACCAGCAGAGCAGGACAGGGGGGACCCGGGGAGCTGTTTTTT. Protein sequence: CATSRAGQGGPGELFF.

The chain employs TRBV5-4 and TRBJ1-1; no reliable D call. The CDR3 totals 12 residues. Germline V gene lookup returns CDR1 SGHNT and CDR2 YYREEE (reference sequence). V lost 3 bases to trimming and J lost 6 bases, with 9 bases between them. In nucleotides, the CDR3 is TGTGCCAGCAGCTCAGGCGGGGCTGAAGCTTTCTTT. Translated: CASSSGGAEAFF.

CDR3 residues: CASSPPGQGAFSRYTF. The CDR3, as DNA: TGTGCCAGCTCACCCCCGGGACAGGGGGCGTTTAGTCGCTACACCTTC. The chain uses TRBV18 and TRBJ1-2; TRBD1 matches at 12 bases. The germline V gene has CDR1 KGHSH and CDR2 LQKENI. Losses at the gene ends were 3 bases for V and 9 bases for J; bases not matched to a gene: 11. The CDR3 sequence is 16 residues long.